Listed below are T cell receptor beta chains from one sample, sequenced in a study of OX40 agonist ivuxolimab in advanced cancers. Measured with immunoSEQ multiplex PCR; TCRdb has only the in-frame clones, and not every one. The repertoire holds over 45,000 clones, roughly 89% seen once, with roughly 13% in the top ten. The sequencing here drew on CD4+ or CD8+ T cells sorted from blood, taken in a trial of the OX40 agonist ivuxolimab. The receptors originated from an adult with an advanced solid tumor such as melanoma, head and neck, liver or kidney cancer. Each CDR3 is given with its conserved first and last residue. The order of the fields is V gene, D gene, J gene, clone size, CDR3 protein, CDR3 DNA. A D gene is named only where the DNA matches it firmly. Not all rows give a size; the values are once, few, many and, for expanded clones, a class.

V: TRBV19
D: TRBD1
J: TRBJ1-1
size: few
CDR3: CASSADRGPEAFF
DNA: TGTGCCAGTAGTGCGGACAGGGGGCCTGAAGCTTTCTTT

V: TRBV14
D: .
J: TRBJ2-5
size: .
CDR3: CASSRGGLGQETQYF
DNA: TGTGCCAGCAGCCGCGGAGGGTTGGGGCAAGAGACCCAGTACTTC

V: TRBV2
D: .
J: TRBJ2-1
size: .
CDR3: CASSDWTFNEQFF
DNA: TGTGCCAGCAGTGATTGGACTTTCAATGAGCAGTTCTTC

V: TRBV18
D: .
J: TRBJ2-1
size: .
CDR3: CASSSPRDQQFF
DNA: TGTGCCAGCTCCTCTCCCCGGGATCAGCAGTTCTTC

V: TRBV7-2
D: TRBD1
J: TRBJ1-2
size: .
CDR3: CASSPLGRDRESYGYTF
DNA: TGTGCCAGCAGCCCATTAGGCAGGGACAGGGAGTCATATGGCTACACCTTC

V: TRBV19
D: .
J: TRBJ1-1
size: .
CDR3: CASSPPSGSAFF
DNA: TGTGCCAGTAGCCCCCCGTCCGGAAGCGCTTTCTTT

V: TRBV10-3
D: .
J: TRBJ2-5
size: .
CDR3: CAISVEETQYF
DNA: TGTGCCATCAGTGTAGAAGAGACCCAGTACTTC

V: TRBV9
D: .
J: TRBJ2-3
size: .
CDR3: CASSTRLQGSTDTQYF
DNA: TGTGCCAGCAGCACCCGACTGCAGGGGAGCACAGATACGCAGTATTTT

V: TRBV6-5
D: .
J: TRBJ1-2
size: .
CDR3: CASSSGTASNYGYTF
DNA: TGTGCCAGCAGTTCCGGGACGGCCTCTAACTATGGCTACACCTTC

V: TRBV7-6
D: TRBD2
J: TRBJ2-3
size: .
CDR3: CASSSSGYTDTQYF
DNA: TGTGCCAGCAGCTCTAGCGGGTACACAGATACGCAGTATTTT

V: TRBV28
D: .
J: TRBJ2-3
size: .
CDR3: CASSPRSAAGTDTQYF
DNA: TGTGCCAGCAGCCCTCGCTCGGCGGCGGGCACAGATACGCAGTATTTT

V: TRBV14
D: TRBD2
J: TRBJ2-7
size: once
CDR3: CASSPIPSSGRPAYEQYF
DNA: TGTGCCAGCAGCCCAATCCCTAGTAGCGGGAGGCCCGCCTACGAGCAGTACTTC

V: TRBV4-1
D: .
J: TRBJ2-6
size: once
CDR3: CASSQDGASGANVLTF
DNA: TGCGCCAGCAGCCAAGATGGGGCTTCTGGGGCCAACGTCCTGACTTTC

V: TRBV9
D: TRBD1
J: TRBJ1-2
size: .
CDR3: CASSRDRNYGYTF
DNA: TGTGCCAGCAGCCGGGACAGAAACTATGGCTACACCTTC